This T cell receptor (beta chain) was obtained from a study of T cells in localized non-small cell lung cancer. Notes on the study in general: The greatest T cell clonality was found in uninvolved adjacent lung (higher than in tumor). Adjacent lung exhibited a median of about 50 among the 100 most abundant tumor clones. Patients showing higher blood T cell density tended to see longer overall survival.

In regard to this clone: The target antigen is unknown.

The CDR3 is 13 amino acids. The ends were cut back, 4 bases at V and 9 bases at J, with 13 bases in the middle. Germline-derived CDR1 and CDR2 are LNHDA and SQIVND (reference sequence). Produced via immunoSEQ multiplex PCR; TCRdb's table is partial and in-frame only. Among about 53,000 clones listed, over 70% were seen once. The sequences come from peripheral blood mononuclear cells, collected before any cancer treatment. This clonotype was obtained from a man between 40 and 69 years old with stage III lung adenocarcinoma. The chain employs TRBV19 and TRBJ1-5, with D possibly being TRBD1 (5 bases). The chain's CDR3 is CASSTGTATPQHF. In nucleotides, the CDR3 is TGTGCCAGTAGTACCGGGACGGCGACGCCCCAGCATTTT.